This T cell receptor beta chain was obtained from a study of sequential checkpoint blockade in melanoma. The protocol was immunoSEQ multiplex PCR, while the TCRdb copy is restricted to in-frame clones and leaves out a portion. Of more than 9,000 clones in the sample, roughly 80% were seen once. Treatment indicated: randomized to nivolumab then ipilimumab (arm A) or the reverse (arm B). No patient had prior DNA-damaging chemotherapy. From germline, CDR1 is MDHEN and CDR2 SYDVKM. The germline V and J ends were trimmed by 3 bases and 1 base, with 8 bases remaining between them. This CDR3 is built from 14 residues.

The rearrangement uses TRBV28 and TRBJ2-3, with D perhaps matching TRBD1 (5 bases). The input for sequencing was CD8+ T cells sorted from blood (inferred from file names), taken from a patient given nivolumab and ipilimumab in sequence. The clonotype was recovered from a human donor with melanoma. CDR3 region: CASSFLQGTDTQYF. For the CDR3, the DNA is TGTGCCAGCAGTTTCCTACAGGGCACAGATACGCAGTATTTT.